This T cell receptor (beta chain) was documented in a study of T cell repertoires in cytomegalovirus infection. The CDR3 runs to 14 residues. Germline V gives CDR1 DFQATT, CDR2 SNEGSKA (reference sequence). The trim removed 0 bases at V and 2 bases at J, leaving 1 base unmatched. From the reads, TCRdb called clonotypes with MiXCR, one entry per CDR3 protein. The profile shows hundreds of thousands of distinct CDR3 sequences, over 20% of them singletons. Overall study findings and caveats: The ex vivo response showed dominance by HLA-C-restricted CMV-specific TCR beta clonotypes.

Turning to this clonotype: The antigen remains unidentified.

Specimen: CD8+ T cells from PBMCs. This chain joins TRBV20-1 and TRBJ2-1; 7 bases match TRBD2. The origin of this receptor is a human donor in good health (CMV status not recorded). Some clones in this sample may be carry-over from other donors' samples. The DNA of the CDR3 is TGCAGTGCTAGAGAAGCGGGGCCCTACAATGAGCAGTTCTTC. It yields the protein CSAREAGPYNEQFF.